One sample yielded the 15 T cell receptor beta chains listed below, sequenced in a study of Graves' ophthalmopathy and Graves' hyperthyroidism. RNA transcripts were the template, and TCR beta CDR3 regions were amplified from them. RT-PCR with HTBI primers came first, then second-round multiplex PCR. Each CDR3 protein is one row after TCRdb ran MiXCR on the multiplex PCR reads. The sample shows approximately 640,000 distinct CDR3 sequences, roughly 41% of them seen only once. The sequenced sample was peripheral blood. These receptors were obtained from an adult man with Graves' ophthalmopathy.

As for this clonotype: Germline is not matched at one junction end, which may reflect a read error. The chain links TRBV11-2 to TRBJ2-6; 10 bases line up with TRBD2. The CDR3 is made up of 19 amino acids. Germline CDR1 is SGHAT and CDR2 is FQNNGV. The CDR3 DNA follows: TGCGCCAGCAGCTCCGGACTAGCGGCGAAGAGCTCTGGGGCCAACGTCCTGACTTTC. Protein product: CASSSGLAAKSSGANVLTF.

The chain uses TRBV7-2 and TRBJ1-2; 10 nucleotides align to TRBD1. CDR3 length equals 13 residues. The germline gives CDR1 SGHTA, CDR2 FQGNSA. The trim removed 5 bases at V and 7 bases at J, leaving 4 bases unmatched. CDR3 bases: TGTGCCAGCAGCAGTGACAGGGGGCCTGGCTACACCTTC. This codes for CASSSDRGPGYTF.

The chain uses TRBV20-1 and TRBJ1-4; D uncertain. The CDR3 contains 14 residues. V was cut by 6 bases and J by 0 bases, with 11 bases left in between. In germline, CDR1 is DFQATT, CDR2 SNEGSKA (reference sequence). The CDR3 coding sequence is TGCAGTGCCTTTAAACTTCCAACTAATGAAAAACTGTTTTTT. It encodes CSAFKLPTNEKLFF.

The chain joins TRBV7-2 to TRBJ1-1; 11 nucleotides align to TRBD1. Germline V CDR1 and CDR2: SGHTA, FQGNSA. The CDR3 covers 15 residues. V lost 8 bases and J lost 1; bases outside the gene matches: 6. CDR3 residues: CASCAGQGANTEAFF. The DNA for the CDR3 is TGTGCCAGCTGCGCCGGACAGGGGGCGAACACTGAAGCTTTCTTT.

This clonotype came up many times. V is TRBV29-1 and J is TRBJ2-5; D remains unclear. From germline, CDR1 is SQVTM and CDR2 ANQGSEA. V gave up 2 bases and J gave up 5 bases, with 9 bases separating them. The CDR3 is made up of 12 amino acids. Here the CDR3 reads CSVELTGETQYF. As DNA, the CDR3 is TGCAGCGTTGAATTGACCGGGGAGACCCAGTACTTC.

This clonotype was picked up many times. This chain connects TRBV7-9 to TRBJ1-1; possibly TRBD1 for D (5 bases). The CDR3 is made up of 14 amino acids. V lost 2 bases to trimming and J lost 2 bases, with 9 bases between them. Germline loops: CDR1 SEHNR, CDR2 FQNEAQ (reference sequence). Here the CDR3 reads CASSLQGRNTEAFF. The CDR3 bases are TGTGCCAGCAGCTTACAGGGCAGAAACACTGAAGCTTTCTTT. Based on the CDR3 plus reference TRBV7-9 and TRBJ1-1, the full variable domain is DTGVSQNPRHKITKRGQNVTFRCDPISEHNRLYWYRQTLGQGPEFLTYFQNEAQLEKSRLLSDRFSAERPKGSFSTLEIQRTEQGDSAMYLCASSLQGRNTEAFFGQGTRLTVV.

As for this clonotype: Mismatch with germline at one junction end may stem from a read error. The chain couples TRBV6-5 to TRBJ1-2; the D gene is possibly TRBD1 (6 bases). CDR1 MNHEY and CDR2 SVGAGI come from the germline V gene. This CDR3 is built from 14 residues. DNA for the CDR3: TGTACCAGCAGAAGCATCAGGGGTGACTATGGCTACACCTTC. Its translation is CTSRSIRGDYGYTF.

V usage is TRBV5-1 and J usage is TRBJ2-5; 14 bases are a match to TRBD2. CDR1 SGHRS and CDR2 YFSETQ come from the germline V gene. Losses at the gene ends were 6 bases for V and 3 bases for J; bases not matched to a gene: 10. The CDR3 contains 17 residues. The CDR3 region is CASTSPGLAGVEETQYF. In DNA form, the CDR3 reads TGCGCCAGCACCTCCCCGGGACTAGCGGGGGTAGAAGAGACCCAGTACTTC.

This clonotype was detected a few times. A read error may account for a junction end that differs from germline. V usage is TRBV24-1 and J usage is TRBJ2-5, with 13 bases that match TRBD2. This CDR3 has 16 amino acids. Looked up from germline, CDR1 is KGHDR and CDR2 is SFDVKD. The CDR3 is CASSNTSGGAEETQYF. The CDR3 region has the DNA TGTGCCAGCAGTAATACTAGCGGGGGGGCTGAAGAGACCCAGTACTTC.

On this clonotype: An end of the junction differs from the germline gene, which may be a read error. This sequence joins TRBV25-1 and TRBJ2-5, with a weak D call TRBD2 (5 bases). The germline V gene encodes CDR1 MGHDK and CDR2 SYGVNS. The CDR3 extends over 13 amino acids. CDR3 sequence (DNA): TGTGCCAGCCGAGGGAGTGTAGTGTCGCCGGCGCGTTTC. Its protein product is CASRGSVVSPARF.

This clonotype has a count of ten or more. The chain recombines TRBV19 with TRBJ2-7, with 8 bases matching TRBD2. J lost 4 bases, V lost 6 bases, and 11 bases had no gene match. Germline V gives CDR1 LNHDA, CDR2 SQIVND (reference sequence). The CDR3 is 15 residues long. The CDR3 region is CASRPSGLGLYEQYF. In nucleotides, the CDR3 is TGTGCCAGTAGACCATCGGGACTAGGGTTGTACGAGCAGTACTTC.

This clonotype was detected ten times or more. The V gene is TRBV29-1, the J gene TRBJ2-7; 11 bases map to TRBD1. V dropped 8 bases and J dropped 6; count of bases not matched to a gene: 12. Per the germline V gene, CDR1 is SQVTM and CDR2 is ANQGSEA. This CDR3 is 14 amino acids long. The CDR3 loop reads CSPWGWTGGLEQYF. The CDR3 DNA sequence: TGCAGCCCCTGGGGGTGGACAGGGGGCCTCGAGCAGTACTTC.

Ten or more counts support this clonotype. The chain combines TRBV20-1 with TRBJ2-7, with D possibly being TRBD1 (5 bases). Germline V CDR1 and CDR2: DFQATT, SNEGSKA (reference sequence). CDR3 length: 12 amino acids. V was trimmed by 1 base and J by 4 bases, leaving 8 bases between them. The CDR3 here is CSARGGAYEQYF. DNA of the CDR3: TGCAGTGCTAGAGGTGGGGCGTACGAGCAGTACTTC.

The chain has TRBV6-6 and TRBJ1-3; D unresolved. V lost 5 bases and J lost 0, with 11 bases in between. CDR1 is MNHNY, CDR2 SVGAGI, per germline (reference sequence). The CDR3 spans 15 residues. The CDR3 protein is CASSKGVHSGNTIYF. Here the CDR3 DNA reads TGTGCCAGCAGTAAGGGAGTACACTCTGGAAACACCATATATTTT.

In its sample, this clonotype was seen many times. The chain links TRBV7-9 to TRBJ1-1; a possible D gene is TRBD1 (5 bases). The germline V gene encodes CDR1 SEHNR and CDR2 FQNEAQ (reference sequence). The CDR3 length is 16 residues. Trimming took off 5 bases at V and 1 base at J, with 17 bases between the two ends. The CDR3 sequence: CASSKGDSAPNTEAFF. CDR3 in DNA: TGTGCCAGCAGCAAAGGGGATTCGGCCCCGAACACTGAAGCTTTCTTT.